The 28 T cell receptor beta chains presented below share a single source sample, sequenced in a study of T cells in women clearing cervical HPV infection. The assay was immunoSEQ multiplex PCR, and TCRdb's table has in-frame clones only and misses some. Its listing shows tens of thousands of clones. Sample: blood buffy coat. Receptor source: a woman between 18 and 70 years old with a cervical HPV16 infection that either progressed to CIN3+ or cleared (not recorded which).

Comment on this clone: Compared with germline, one end of the junction differs, possibly owing to a read error. Read sequence stops 3 residues before the CDR3 end, and the germline J gene provides the missing end. The same CDR3 can be traced to other DNA sequences in this sample. This sequence joins TRBV5-1 and TRBJ1-3, with 7 bases that match TRBD1. Germline CDR1 and CDR2: SGHRS and YFSETQ. This CDR3 is built from 14 residues. CDR3 bases read: TGCGCCAGCAGCTCCTTTGACAGGGAAAACACG. This encodes CASSSFDRENT. The whole CDR3 is CASSSFDRENTIYF.

Concerning this clone itself: The CDR3 end lies 3 residues beyond the end of the read and is filled in from the germline J gene. The genes are TRBV5-6 and TRBJ2-7; 7 nucleotides line up with TRBD2. The germline V gene has CDR1 SGHDT and CDR2 YYEEEE. Germline trimming cut 2 bases from V and 2 bases from J; bases unmatched to any gene: 4. The length of the CDR3 is 14 residues. This chain's CDR3 is CASSFGLDPYEQYF. CDR3 DNA, as far as it was read: TGTGCCAGCAGCTTTGGACTAGACCCCTACGAG.

A word on this clone: Read data end 3 residues before the CDR3 end; the end is taken from the germline J gene. The rearrangement joins TRBV19 to TRBJ1-1; no definite D call. The V gene's germline CDR1 is LNHDA and CDR2 SQIVND (reference sequence). The CDR3 consists of 12 residues. The ends were cut back, 6 bases at V and 2 bases at J, with 7 bases in the middle. The sequenced part of the CDR3 DNA is TGTGCCAGTAGCGCCAGAAACACTGAA. Protein product: CASSARNTE. Given in full, the CDR3 is CASSARNTEAFF.

As for this clone: The read ends 3 residues shy of where the CDR3 ends; the end is completed using the germline J gene. The chain is built from TRBV27 and TRBJ2-3; a possible D gene is TRBD2 (6 bases). V was clipped by 1 base and J by 2 bases, with 10 bases between them. Germline V CDR1 and CDR2: MNHEY, SMNVEV (reference sequence). The CDR3 runs to 15 residues. The CDR3 bases that were read are TGTGCCAGCAGTTTATACGGGGGTTTCACAGATACG. Translation gives CASSLYGGFTDT. The CDR3 as a whole reads CASSLYGGFTDTQYF.

This clone is medium-sized by frequency. Coverage ceases 3 residues before the CDR3 finishes, and the germline J gene fills in the end. The J gene is TRBJ2-6, the V gene TRBV5-1, with 7 positions matching TRBD2. V lost 4 bases, J lost 2 bases, and 6 bases stayed unmatched. CDR1 and CDR2 from the germline V gene are SGHRS and YFSETQ. CDR3 size: 16 residues. CDR3 sequence: CASSITGGTGANVLTF. The CDR3 DNA, read in part, is TGCGCCAGCAGCATAACGGGGGGAACTGGGGCCAACGTC.

Of note for this clone: Coverage ceases 3 residues before the CDR3 finishes, and the germline J gene fills in the end. The rearrangement uses TRBV30 and TRBJ1-6; the match to TRBD1 covers 8 bases. V lost 0 bases and J lost 3; bases outside the gene matches: 4. The V gene's germline CDR1 is GTSNPN and CDR2 SVGIG (reference sequence). The CDR3 runs 16 residues. The CDR3 DNA, read in part, is TGTGCCTGGAGTGTAGGGACAGGCTTCTATAATTCACCC. It codes for CAWSVGTGFYNSP. From start to end, the CDR3 is CAWSVGTGFYNSPLHF.

On this clone itself: The read comes to an end 3 residues before the CDR3 does, leaving the germline J gene to fill in the end. This rearrangement joins TRBV5-1 to TRBJ2-5; no clear D. Germline CDR1 reads SGHRS; CDR2 reads YFSETQ. The CDR3 contains 16 residues. V gave up 0 bases and J gave up 2 bases, with 14 bases separating them. The DNA read from the CDR3 is TGCGCCAGCAGCTTGGGTGCTAGACCCGGACAAGAGACC. Its protein is CASSLGARPGQET. The full CDR3 protein is CASSLGARPGQETQYF. The variable domain in full, with the rest retrieved from reference TRBV5-1 and TRBJ2-5, is KAGVTQTPRYLIKTRGQQVTLSCSPISGHRSVSWYQQTPGQGLQFLFEYFSETQRNKGNFPGRFSGRQFSNSRSEMNVSTLELGDSALYLCASSLGARPGQETQYFGPGTRLLVL.

Points on this clone: The sequence runs out 3 residues before the end of the CDR3; the remainder is reconstructed from the germline J gene. This sequence joins TRBV7-6 and TRBJ2-3, with D perhaps matching TRBD2 (7 bases). This CDR3 is 14 amino acids long. Germline values: CDR1 SGHVS, CDR2 FNYEAQ. This chain's CDR3 is CASSQGGVAETQYF. Incomplete CDR3 DNA: TGTGCCAGCAGCCAAGGGGGGGTAGCGGAGACG.

On this clone: The CDR3 end falls 3 residues outside the read, so it is completed with the germline J gene. V usage is TRBV7-3 and J usage is TRBJ2-2; 7 bases line up with TRBD2. The CDR3 consists of 15 residues. The V and J ends lost 2 bases and 5 bases, in that order; junction bases with no gene match: 5. Germline V gene sequence: CDR1 SGHTA, CDR2 FQGTGA. Here the CDR3 reads CASSLAGGSTGELFF. CDR3 DNA, as far as it was read: TGTGCCAGCAGCTTAGCTGGCGGGAGTACCGGGGAG.

Concerning this clone itself: An end of the junction does not agree with germline; a read error may underlie this. The read stops 3 residues short of the end of the CDR3; the missing end is completed from the germline J gene. The identical CDR3 is also encoded by other nucleotide sequences in the sample. The rearrangement links TRBV7-9 to TRBJ1-3, with a tentative D call TRBD1 (5 bases). The length of the CDR3 is 15 residues. CDR1 and CDR2 from the germline V gene are SEHNR and FQNEAQ (reference sequence). The CDR3 sequence is CASSYIGTLGNTIYF. CDR3 DNA, as far as it was read: TGTGCCAGCAGCTACATCGGGACTCTAGGAAACACT.

On this clone: The sequence runs out 3 residues before the end of the CDR3; the remainder is reconstructed from the germline J gene. The gene calls are TRBV5-1 and TRBJ2-5, with TRBD2 matching 7 bases. Trimming at V came to 4 bases and at J to 4 bases, leaving 4 bases not matched to a gene. CDR3 length: 13 amino acids. Germline CDR1 reads SGHRS; CDR2 reads YFSETQ. CDR3 residues: CASSIREGETQYF. The sequenced CDR3 bases are TGCGCCAGCAGCATCAGGGAGGGAGAGACC.

The CDR3 sequence: CASSYGLAGAGANVLTF. The sequenced CDR3 bases are TGTGCCAGCAGTTACGGACTAGCGGGAGCGGGGGCCAACGTC. The chain is built from TRBV6-2 or TRBV6-3 and TRBJ2-6, with TRBD2 identical over 13 bases. The read halts 3 residues ahead of the CDR3 end, with the missing end drawn from the germline J gene. CDR1 is MNHEY and CDR2 is SVGEGT in the germline V gene. The CDR3 runs to 17 residues. Trimming removed 2 bases from V and 4 bases from J; junction bases left unmatched: 2.

As concerns this clone: The read ends 3 residues before the CDR3 terminus; that terminus is restored from the germline J gene. V gene TRBV5-1 combines with J gene TRBJ1-4; D possibly corresponds to TRBD1 (5 bases). The ends were cut back, 0 bases at V and 1 base at J, with 10 bases in the middle. Germline loops: CDR1 SGHRS, CDR2 YFSETQ. This CDR3 comprises 16 residues. The chain's CDR3 is CASSLAGGLTNEKLFF. The sequenced part of the CDR3 DNA is TGCGCCAGCAGCTTGGCCGGGGGTTTAACTAATGAAAAA.

Turning to this clone: The read is 3 residues too short to cover the CDR3 end, so that end is filled in from the germline J gene. The chain combines TRBV29-1 with TRBJ2-2; 12 positions agree with TRBD2. CDR1 is SQVTM, CDR2 ANQGSEA, per germline. This CDR3 is 15 amino acids long. The V and J ends lost 7 bases and 5 bases, in that order; junction bases with no gene match: 8. Here the CDR3 reads CSARTSGMDTGELFF. The part of the CDR3 DNA that was read is TGCAGCGCCCGGACTAGCGGGATGGATACCGGGGAG.

About this clone: The read ends 3 residues shy of where the CDR3 ends; the end is completed using the germline J gene. The chain uses TRBV18 and TRBJ2-6; D call uncertain. CDR1 is KGHSH, CDR2 LQKENI, per germline. Trimming left V 2 bases short and J 0 bases short, with 11 bases between. The CDR3 runs 17 residues. The CDR3 loop reads CASSPRAPLSGANVLTF. Incomplete CDR3 DNA: TGTGCCAGCTCACCAAGAGCTCCCCTCTCTGGGGCCAACGTC. Full variable domain (missing parts from reference TRBV18 and TRBJ2-6): NAGVMQNPRHLVRRRGQEARLRCSPMKGHSHVYWYRQLPEEGLKFMVYLQKENIIDESGMPKERFSAEFPKEGPSILRIQQVVRGDSAAYFCASSPRAPLSGANVLTFGAGSRLTVL.

Comments on this clone: The DNA ends 3 residues before the CDR3 does, and the rest of the CDR3 is filled in from the germline J gene. The rearrangement uses TRBV5-1 and TRBJ2-7; the match to TRBD1 covers 7 bases. CDR1 and CDR2 from the germline V gene are SGHRS and YFSETQ. With V trimmed by 2 bases and J by 2 bases, 7 bases remained unmatched. The length of the CDR3 is 15 residues. The CDR3 sequence: CASSFSGQEAYEQYF. Incomplete CDR3 DNA: TGCGCCAGCAGCTTCTCAGGACAGGAAGCCTACGAG.

Points on this clone: The CDR3 is cut off 3 residues early in the read; its end comes from the germline J gene. This chain uses TRBV12-5 with TRBJ1-6, with TRBD1 matching 7 bases. The V and J ends lost 5 bases and 7 bases, in that order; junction bases with no gene match: 5. The CDR3 spans 14 residues. Looked up from germline, CDR1 is LGHNT and CDR2 is FRNRAP. Incomplete CDR3 DNA: TGTGCTAGTGGTCCCGGGACAGAAAATTCACCC. It specifies CASGPGTENSP. The full CDR3 protein is CASGPGTENSPLHF.

On this clone itself: The CDR3 extends 3 residues past the end of the read, so its final part is completed from the germline J gene. The gene calls are TRBV28 and TRBJ2-7; 12 positions match TRBD2. Per germline, CDR1 MDHEN and CDR2 SYDVKM. The junction had 4 bases not matched to a gene; V was cut back by 7 bases and J by 3 bases. This CDR3 is built from 14 residues. The CDR3 protein is CASTLTSGSYEQYF. The DNA read from the CDR3 is TGTGCCAGCACCTTGACTAGCGGGAGCTACGAG.

Concerning this clone itself: The read is 3 residues too short to cover the CDR3 end, so that end is filled in from the germline J gene. V and J are TRBV7-9 and TRBJ1-2; D gene uncertain. Per germline, CDR1 SEHNR and CDR2 FQNEAQ (reference sequence). The CDR3 loop spans 15 amino acids. The CDR3 protein is CASSVQDSYPYDYTF. The DNA read from the CDR3 is TGTGCCAGCAGCGTGCAAGACTCATACCCCTACGAC.

Regarding this clone: The sequence runs out 3 residues before the end of the CDR3; the remainder is reconstructed from the germline J gene. The chain is built from TRBV28 and TRBJ2-2, with 10 bases that match TRBD2. Germline V gene data show CDR1 as MDHEN and CDR2 as SYDVKM. CDR3 length: 14 residues. V shed 3 bases and J 8 bases; nucleotides not matched to a gene: 3. This CDR3 is CASSFGTSAGELFF. The sequenced CDR3 bases are TGTGCCAGCAGTTTCGGGACTAGCGCAGGGGAG.

For this clone: The read gets to within 3 residues of the CDR3 end, and the germline J gene fills in the rest. The chain links TRBV6-4 to TRBJ2-2; 9 bases match TRBD2. Germline assignment: CDR1 MRHNA and CDR2 SNTAGT. Trimming took 8 bases from V and 5 from J; bases not matched to a gene: 6. The length of the CDR3 is 14 residues. The chain's CDR3 is CASQREAYTGELFF. The covered CDR3 bases are TGTGCCAGCCAGCGGGAGGCTTATACCGGGGAG.

With respect to this clone: The read ends 3 residues before the CDR3 terminus; that terminus is restored from the germline J gene. The V call is TRBV7-2, the J call TRBJ1-1; D is possibly TRBD1 (6 bases). Germline V gives CDR1 SGHTA, CDR2 FQGNSA. The CDR3 runs 13 residues. The chain's CDR3 is CASSLAPAGEAFF. The sequenced CDR3 bases are TGTGCCAGCAGCTTAGCGCCGGCAGGGGAG.

With respect to this clone: The read ends 3 residues before the CDR3 terminus; that terminus is restored from the germline J gene. The gene calls are TRBV7-6 and TRBJ1-2; 8 positions agree with TRBD1. Per germline, CDR1 SGHVS and CDR2 FNYEAQ. This CDR3 comprises 14 residues. J was trimmed by 4 bases and V by 5 bases; bases with no gene match: 6. CDR3 in amino acids: CASSPGQGAYGYTF. Partial CDR3 DNA: TGTGCCAGCAGCCCCGGACAGGGAGCCTATGGC. Based on the CDR3 plus reference TRBV7-6 and TRBJ1-2, the full variable domain is GAGVSQSPRYKVTKRGQDVALRCDPISGHVSLYWYRQALGQGPEFLTYFNYEAQQDKSGLPNDRFSAERPEGSISTLTIQRTEQRDSAMYRCASSPGQGAYGYTFGSGTRLTVV.

With regard to this clone: The CDR3 end lies 3 residues beyond the end of the read and is filled in from the germline J gene. The chain combines TRBV29-1 with TRBJ1-2, with D perhaps matching TRBD1 (6 bases). Germline CDR1 reads SQVTM; CDR2 reads ANQGSEA. This CDR3 contains 12 residues. This chain's CDR3 is CSVAHREGGYTF. The CDR3 bases that were read are TGCAGCGTTGCCCACAGGGAGGGCGGC.

Regarding this clone: Sequencing ends 3 residues short of the CDR3 end; the germline J gene provides the rest. The V call is TRBV4-1, the J call TRBJ1-4, with D uncertain. This CDR3 is 15 amino acids long. The V and J ends lost 1 base and 7 bases respectively, with 13 bases between them. Germline V gene lookup returns CDR1 MGHRA and CDR2 YSYEKL. The CDR3 region is CASSQVATRGEKLFF. The DNA read from the CDR3 is TGCGCCAGCAGCCAAGTAGCAACCCGCGGTGAAAAA.

Note on this clone: The read halts 3 residues ahead of the CDR3 end, with the missing end drawn from the germline J gene. This chain uses TRBV28 with TRBJ2-1, with D uncertain. Per germline, CDR1 MDHEN and CDR2 SYDVKM. The CDR3 has 13 residues. Trimming took off 8 bases at V and 0 bases at J, with 8 bases between the two ends. CDR3 region: CASSTGSYNEQFF. The sequenced CDR3 bases are TGTGCCAGCTCCACGGGCTCCTACAATGAG. The entire variable domain, with the rest obtained from reference TRBV28 and TRBJ2-1, is as follows: DVKVTQSSRYLVKRTGEKVFLECVQDMDHENMFWYRQDPGLGLRLIYFSYDVKMKEKGDIPEGYSVSREKKERFSLILESASTNQTSMYLCASSTGSYNEQFFGPGTRLTVL.

On this clone: Read coverage stops 3 residues before the CDR3 terminus; the germline J gene supplies the remainder. This chain joins TRBV20-1 and TRBJ2-5; no definite D call. Per germline, CDR1 DFQATT and CDR2 SNEGSKA (reference sequence). V lost 0 bases, J lost 2 bases, and 13 bases lay in between. CDR3 length: 15 residues. CDR3 DNA, as far as it was read: TGCAGTGCTAGAGATTCCCGTTTATTACAAGAGACC. Protein: CSARDSRLLQET. The full CDR3 sequence reads CSARDSRLLQETQYF.

On this clone: The CDR3 goes on 3 residues after the read ends, and that part is filled in from the germline J gene. The V and J genes are TRBV2 and TRBJ1-2; no clear D. V dropped 5 bases and J dropped 3 bases, with 7 bases sitting between them. This CDR3 comprises 12 residues. Germline CDR1 SNHLY, CDR2 FYNNEI. The CDR3 here is CASSWQYYGYTF. CDR3 DNA (partial): TGTGCCAGCAGTTGGCAATACTATGGC.